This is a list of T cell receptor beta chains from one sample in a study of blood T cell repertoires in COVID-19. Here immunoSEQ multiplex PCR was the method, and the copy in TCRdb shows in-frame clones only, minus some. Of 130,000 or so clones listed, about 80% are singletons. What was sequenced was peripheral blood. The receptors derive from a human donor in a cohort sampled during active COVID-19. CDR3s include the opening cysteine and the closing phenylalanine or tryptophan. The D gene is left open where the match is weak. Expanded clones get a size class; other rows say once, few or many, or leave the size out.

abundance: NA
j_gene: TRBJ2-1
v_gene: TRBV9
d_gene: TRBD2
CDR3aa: CASSLTSGSWNEQFF
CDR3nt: TGTGCCAGCAGCCTTACTAGCGGGAGTTGGAATGAGCAGTTCTTC

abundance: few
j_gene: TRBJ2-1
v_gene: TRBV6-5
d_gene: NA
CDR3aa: CASSHSGMGGAREQFF
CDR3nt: TGTGCCAGCAGTCACTCGGGGATGGGCGGGGCCAGGGAGCAGTTCTTC

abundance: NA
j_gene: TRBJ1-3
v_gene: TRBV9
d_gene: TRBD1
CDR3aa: CASSVDLQQGIYF
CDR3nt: TGTGCCAGCAGCGTAGATCTCCAACAGGGGATATATTTT

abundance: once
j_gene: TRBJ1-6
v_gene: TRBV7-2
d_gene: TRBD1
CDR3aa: CASSSTGQGDSPLHF
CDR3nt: TGTGCCAGCAGCTCTACGGGACAGGGTGATTCACCCCTCCACTTT

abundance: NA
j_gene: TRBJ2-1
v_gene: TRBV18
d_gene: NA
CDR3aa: CASSPPLAGEDEQFF
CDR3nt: TGTGCCAGCTCACCACCGCTAGCTGGGGAAGATGAGCAGTTCTTC

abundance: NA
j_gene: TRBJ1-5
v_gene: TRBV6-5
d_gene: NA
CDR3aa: CASSYRGGGQPQHF
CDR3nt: TGTGCCAGCAGTTACCGGGGTGGCGGTCAGCCCCAGCATTTT

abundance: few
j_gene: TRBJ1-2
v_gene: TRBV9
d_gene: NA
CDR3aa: CASSVATGNYGYTF
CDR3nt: TGTGCCAGCAGCGTAGCAACAGGGAACTATGGCTACACCTTC

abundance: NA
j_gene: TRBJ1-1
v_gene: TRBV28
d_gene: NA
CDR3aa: CASSFSVNQGFEAFF
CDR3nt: TGTGCCAGCAGTTTCTCCGTTAACCAGGGGTTTGAAGCTTTCTTT

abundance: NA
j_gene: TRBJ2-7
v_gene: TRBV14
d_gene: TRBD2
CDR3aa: CASSQGPWRLAGGSSYEQYF
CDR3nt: TGTGCCAGCAGCCAAGGGCCTTGGAGGCTAGCGGGAGGTAGCTCCTACGAGCAGTACTTC

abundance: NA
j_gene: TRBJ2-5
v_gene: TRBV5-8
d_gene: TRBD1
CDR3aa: CASSLGIMDREETQYF
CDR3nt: TGTGCCAGCAGCTTGGGTATTATGGACAGGGAAGAGACCCAGTACTTC

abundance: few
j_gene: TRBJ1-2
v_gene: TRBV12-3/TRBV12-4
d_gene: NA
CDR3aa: CASSLPGGGYTF
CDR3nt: TGTGCCAGCAGTTTGCCGGGAGGTGGCTACACCTTC

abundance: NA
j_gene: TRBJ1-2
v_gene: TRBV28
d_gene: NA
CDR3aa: CASSLVEGAYGYTF
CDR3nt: TGTGCCAGCAGTTTGGTGGAGGGCGCGTATGGCTACACCTTC

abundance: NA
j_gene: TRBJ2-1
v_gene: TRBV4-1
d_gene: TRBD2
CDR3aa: CASSPLAGADEQFF
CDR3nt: TGCGCCAGCAGCCCACTAGCGGGGGCTGATGAGCAGTTCTTC

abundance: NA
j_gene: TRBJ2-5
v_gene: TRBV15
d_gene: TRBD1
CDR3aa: CATSSDRGRETQYF
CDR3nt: TGTGCCACCAGCAGCGACAGGGGGCGAGAGACCCAGTACTTC

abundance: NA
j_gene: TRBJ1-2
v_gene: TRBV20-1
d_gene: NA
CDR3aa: CSARPGYTF
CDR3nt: TGCAGTGCCAGACCAGGGTACACCTTC

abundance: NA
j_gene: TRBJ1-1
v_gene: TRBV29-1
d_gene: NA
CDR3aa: CSVDAGVNTEAFF
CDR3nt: TGCAGCGTTGACGCAGGCGTGAACACTGAAGCTTTCTTT

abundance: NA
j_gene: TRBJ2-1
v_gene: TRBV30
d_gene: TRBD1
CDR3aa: CAWSVRQGSYNEQFF
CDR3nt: TGTGCCTGGAGTGTACGACAGGGTTCCTACAATGAGCAGTTCTTC

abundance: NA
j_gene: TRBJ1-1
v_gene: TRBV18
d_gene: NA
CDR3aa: CASSPSGNAWDTEAFF
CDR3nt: TGTGCCAGCTCACCATCAGGGAATGCCTGGGACACTGAAGCTTTCTTT

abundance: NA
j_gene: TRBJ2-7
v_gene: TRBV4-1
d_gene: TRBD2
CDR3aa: CASSQDRRERAWEQYF
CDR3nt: TGCGCCAGCAGCCAAGATAGGCGGGAGAGGGCCTGGGAGCAGTACTTC

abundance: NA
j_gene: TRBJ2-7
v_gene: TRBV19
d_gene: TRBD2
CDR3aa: CASSIQAASGRLYEQYF
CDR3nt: TGTGCCAGTAGTATCCAAGCAGCAAGCGGGAGACTCTACGAGCAGTACTTC

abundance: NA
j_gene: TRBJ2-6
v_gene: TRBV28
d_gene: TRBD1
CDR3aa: CASSFLTGGFPSGANVLTF
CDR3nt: TGTGCCAGCAGTTTCCTGACAGGGGGTTTCCCTTCTGGGGCCAACGTCCTGACTTTC

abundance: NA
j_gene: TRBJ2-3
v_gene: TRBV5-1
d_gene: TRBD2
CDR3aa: CASILGGRAGDTQYF
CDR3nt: TGCGCCAGCATCCTCGGCGGGAGGGCCGGTGATACGCAGTATTTT

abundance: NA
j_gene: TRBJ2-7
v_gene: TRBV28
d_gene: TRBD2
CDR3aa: CASSLFLAAAYEQYF
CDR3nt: TGTGCCAGCAGTTTATTCCTAGCGGCTGCCTACGAGCAGTACTTC

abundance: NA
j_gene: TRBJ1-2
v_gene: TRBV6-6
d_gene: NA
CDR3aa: CASSYRAPGTNYGYTF
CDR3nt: TGTGCCAGCAGTTACCGAGCCCCCGGGACTAACTATGGCTACACCTTC